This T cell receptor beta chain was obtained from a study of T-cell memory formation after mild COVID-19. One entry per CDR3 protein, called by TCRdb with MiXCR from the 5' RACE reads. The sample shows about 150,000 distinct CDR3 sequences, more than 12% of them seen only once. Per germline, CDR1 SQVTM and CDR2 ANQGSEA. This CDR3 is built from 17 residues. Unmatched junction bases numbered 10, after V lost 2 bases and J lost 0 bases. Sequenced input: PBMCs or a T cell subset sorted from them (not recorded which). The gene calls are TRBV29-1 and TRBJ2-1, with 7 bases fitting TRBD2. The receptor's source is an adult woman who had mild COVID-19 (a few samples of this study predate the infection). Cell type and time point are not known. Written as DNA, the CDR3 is TGCAGCGTTGAAACCTACACTAGCGCCAGCTCCTACAATGAGCAGTTCTTC. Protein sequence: CSVETYTSASSYNEQFF.